This T cell receptor (beta chain) comes out of a study of CD8 T cell repertoires and HIV-1 epitope variants (dated by TCRdb to 2020 to 2022). In the study overall: T cells were stimulated in separate culture wells with each of twenty-five peptides representing autologous and known Gag and Nef epitope variants. A 1M T cell aliquot was kept as an uncultured baseline condition, separate from the 83 T cell cultures. A total of around 80 T cell cultures were run, with each culture condition done in triplicate except for one peptide, which was done in duplicate. Among the control conditions were a peptide pool of CMV, EBV and flu, the Ebola AY9 epitope serving as a negative control, and a well with no peptide. The epitopes tested were three Gag epitope families plus Nef HW9 and YT9. T cells were enriched with the EasySep Human T Cell Enrichment Kit and co-cultured with equal numbers of autologous T cell-negative cells as antigen-presenting cells. Cultures were maintained for 10 days in IMDM with gentamicin, and half-media changes adding IL-2, IL-7 and IL-15 were performed on days 3 and 7.

Sequencing of TCR beta CDR3 regions was performed at survey depth on the immunoSEQ platform. The QIAamp DNA micro kit was used to extract genomic DNA from every cultured and uncultured CD8+ T cell population. The source study handled its data this way. Samples with fewer than 5,000 productive reads were excluded, resulting in the removal of about 6.5% of the roughly 80 HIV peptide-stimulated cultures. Sequences were trimmed to CDR3 by a MANAFEST web app, and nonproductive sequences, CDR3s under 5 amino acids, and sequences not starting with C or ending with F/W were removed. Clonotypes were classified as antigen-specific only if expansion was observed in at least 2 of 3 replicates versus the no-peptide control at FDR 0.01, only within one epitope family. A frequency at least fivefold higher than in wells stimulated with peptides from other epitope families was additionally required for specific clonotypes. TCRdb obtained this table from immuneACCESS and retained in-frame rearrangements with V and J assigned. These tables miss some clones; where compared with another copy, unresolved V genes account for less than half of the shortfall, and the remainder is unexplained. The D gene and trimming were derived from the DNA, and the V and J assignments and clone size from that table. The sample table shows roughly 5,400 clones, and under 70% are seen once. In total, the top ten clones hold less than 45% of the sample.

The EasySep Human CD8+ T Cell Enrichment Kit was used on day 10 to isolate CD8+ T cells from every culture. Sequences LNHDA (CDR1) and SQIVND (CDR2) are obtained from the germline V gene (reference sequence). At the junction V is shortened by 7 bases and J by 5 bases; bases outside the gene matches: 14. The CDR3 measures 16 amino acids from cysteine to phenylalanine. Only the CDR3 DNA is retained, 48 bases long and in frame from the first base. With respect to this clone: Its antigen remains undetermined. Within one base of it there is no much larger clone, and no base qualities were kept.

Results the study describes overall, beyond this receptor: The assay could identify only TCR beta chains and pointed to proliferation in response to antigen, not to T cell function or cytokine profile. About nine antigen-specific TCR beta clonotypes were identified, of which more than five appeared to be cross-reactive for autologous or known escape epitope variants. A few clonotypes recognized the Nef KF9 family and one clonotype recognized the HW9 family, while no responses to the TAALDMSHF plasma variant were seen.

This sequence was found in a male donor with HIV. The chain was built from TRBV19 and TRBJ1-2, with 9 junctional bases fitting TRBD1. The sample consisted of cultured CD8+ T cells derived from PBMCs. The bases are TGTGCCAGTACCGATCCTCCGGGACAGGGAGGGTATGGCTACACCTTC. Its coded protein is CASTDPPGQGGYGYTF.